Presented here are 21 T cell receptor beta chains from one specimen sequenced in a study of a mutant IDH1 vaccine in newly diagnosed glioma. Time point described: baseline, week 1 (first vaccination visit). Treatment reported: pre-vaccination baseline after standard-of-care therapy. Sequencing used immunoSEQ multiplex PCR; TCRdb keeps in-frame clones, though not all of them. The sample comprises approximately 92,000 clones, roughly 80% of which are singletons, and approximately 7.4% rests with the top ten. Sequences were derived from PBMCs, sampled from a glioma patient treated with radiotherapy, temozolomide or both. The receptor set was obtained from a woman aged 50 to 65 with glioma.

The chain joins TRBV9 to TRBJ2-5; D may correspond to TRBD1 or TRBD2 (6 bases each). Trimming cost V 0 bases and J 2 bases, with 11 bases left between them. The CDR3 extends over 15 amino acids. Germline values: CDR1 SGDLS, CDR2 YYNGEE. For the CDR3, the DNA is TGTGCCAGCAGCGTAGAGGGGGGCCGGCAAGAGACCCAGTACTTC. It is translated as CASSVEGGRQETQYF.

The chain uses TRBV5-1 and TRBJ2-5, with 8 bases aligning to TRBD2. The junction had 10 bases not matched to a gene; V was cut back by 4 bases and J by 2 bases. The CDR3 is 16 residues long. Germline V gene data show CDR1 as SGHRS and CDR2 as YFSETQ. The CDR3 nucleotides are TGCGCCAGCAGCCCCCTAGTAGCGGGGATACAAGAGACCCAGTACTTC. Its protein product is CASSPLVAGIQETQYF.

V is TRBV13 and J is TRBJ2-3, with D possibly TRBD2 on 5 matching bases. The CDR3 extends over 15 amino acids. Germline V gene data show CDR1 as PRHDT and CDR2 as FYEKMQ (reference sequence). The germline V and J ends were trimmed by 0 bases and 2 bases, with 9 bases remaining between them. For the CDR3, the DNA is TGTGCCAGCAGCTTAGGTCCGGGATCCACAGATACGCAGTATTTT. As protein: CASSLGPGSTDTQYF.

V gene TRBV7-2 combines with J gene TRBJ1-3; no reliable D call. Germline loops: CDR1 SGHTA, CDR2 FQGNSA. The CDR3 sequence is 16 residues long. V lost 0 bases to trimming and J lost 4 bases, with 13 bases between them. The CDR3 DNA follows: TGTGCCAGCAGCTTAGCGCCGGTTACTCTGGGAAACACCATATATTTT. Amino acid sequence: CASSLAPVTLGNTIYF.

The V call is TRBV27, the J call TRBJ1-6; 7 positions agree with TRBD1. J lost 8 bases, V lost 6 bases, and 7 bases had no gene match. The CDR3 is 14 amino acids. Germline V CDR1 and CDR2: MNHEY, SMNVEV (reference sequence). The CDR3 DNA is TGTGCCAGCAGACCATACAGGGGCGATTCACCCCTCCACTTT. Translated: CASRPYRGDSPLHF.

This sequence joins TRBV5-1 and TRBJ2-3; 9 bases are shared with TRBD1. Looked up from germline, CDR1 is SGHRS and CDR2 is YFSETQ. The CDR3 has 16 residues. The V and J ends lost 0 bases and 2 bases, in that order; junction bases with no gene match: 4. CDR3 sequence (DNA): TGCGCCAGCAGCTTGGGTGGACAGGGGTACACAGATACGCAGTATTTT. This translates into CASSLGGQGYTDTQYF. The whole variable domain, remainder taken from reference TRBV5-1 and TRBJ2-3, is KAGVTQTPRYLIKTRGQQVTLSCSPISGHRSVSWYQQTPGQGLQFLFEYFSETQRNKGNFPGRFSGRQFSNSRSEMNVSTLELGDSALYLCASSLGGQGYTDTQYFGPGTRLTVL.

This clone was recorded once. This chain connects TRBV29-1 to TRBJ2-7; no clear D gene. V lost 6 bases, J lost 2 bases, and 11 bases lay in between. This CDR3 has 12 residues. Germline CDR1 is SQVTM and CDR2 is ANQGSEA. CDR3 in DNA: TGCAGCGTGAACCAGGCCCCCTACGAGCAGTACTTC. Translated: CSVNQAPYEQYF.

This clone showed up just once. The chain carries TRBV19 and TRBJ1-2, with 8 bases identical to TRBD1. The V gene's germline CDR1 is LNHDA and CDR2 SQIVND (reference sequence). This CDR3 is built from 13 residues. The J segment lost 5 bases and the V segment lost 6 bases, leaving 5 bases of the junction unmatched. CDR3 region: CASSGQGPYGYTF. CDR3 DNA sequence: TGTGCCAGTAGCGGACAGGGTCCATATGGCTACACCTTC.

V usage is TRBV18 and J usage is TRBJ1-2, with D possibly TRBD1 on 5 matching bases. V lost 5 bases to trimming and J lost 4 bases, with 11 bases between them. The CDR3 spans 13 residues. CDR1 is KGHSH and CDR2 is LQKENI in the germline V gene. CDR3 region: CASSDGGTYGYTF. CDR3 nucleotide sequence: TGTGCCAGCTCAGACGGAGGGACCTATGGCTACACCTTC.

Only one count was recorded for this clone. The rearrangement joins TRBV9 to TRBJ2-3, with D unresolved. Germline V gene lookup returns CDR1 SGDLS and CDR2 YYNGEE. The CDR3 is made up of 15 amino acids. Deletions cut 0 bases from V and 0 bases from J, with 8 bases between. CDR3 sequence: CASSVVATSTDTQYF. The CDR3 DNA follows: TGTGCCAGCAGCGTAGTGGCGACTAGCACAGATACGCAGTATTTT.

This chain uses TRBV9 with TRBJ1-1; D remains unclear. The CDR3 is made up of 9 amino acids. Per the germline V gene, CDR1 is SGDLS and CDR2 is YYNGEE. Trimming removed 10 bases from V and 4 bases from J, with 5 bases in between. The CDR3 nucleotides are TGTGCCGCCGCCACTGAAGCTTTCTTT. This gives the protein CAAATEAFF.

The V call is TRBV5-8, the J call TRBJ2-7; maybe TRBD1 (5 bases). The CDR3 sequence is 14 residues long. In germline, CDR1 is SGHTS, CDR2 YDEGEE. Trimming left V 2 bases short and J 2 bases short, with 11 bases between. DNA of the CDR3: TGTGCCAGCAGCTTAGGGGTAGCTGCCTACGAGCAGTACTTC. Translation gives CASSLGVAAYEQYF.

This sequence joins TRBV5-6 and TRBJ2-7; D call uncertain. The CDR3 loop spans 17 amino acids. The V gene lost 3 bases and the J gene lost 0 bases, with 19 bases spanning the gap. From germline, CDR1 is SGHDT and CDR2 YYEEEE. The DNA for the CDR3 is TGTGCCAGCAGCTCCCAGTCATCCGGAATTAGCTCCTACGAGCAGTACTTC. The encoded protein is CASSSQSSGISSYEQYF.

J is TRBJ2-3 and V is TRBV5-1; D unclear. The CDR3 is made up of 16 amino acids. In germline, CDR1 is SGHRS, CDR2 YFSETQ. The germline V and J ends were trimmed by 4 bases and 0 bases, with 15 bases remaining between them. The chain's CDR3 is CASSPRASFSTDTQYF. The CDR3 nucleotides read TGCGCCAGCAGCCCTCGGGCCTCTTTCAGCACAGATACGCAGTATTTT.

The V gene is TRBV5-1, the J gene TRBJ2-5, with 7 bases lining up with TRBD1. CDR3 length equals 15 residues. Germline trimming cut 5 bases from V and 2 bases from J; bases unmatched to any gene: 9. Germline-derived CDR1 and CDR2 are SGHRS and YFSETQ. CDR3 region: CASRFLQGIQETQYF. The CDR3 region has the DNA TGCGCCAGCAGATTCCTACAGGGGATTCAAGAGACCCAGTACTTC.

The chain uses TRBV5-6 and TRBJ1-5; TRBD1 agrees at 7 bases. Per the germline V gene, CDR1 is SGHDT and CDR2 is YYEEEE. The length of the CDR3 is 14 residues. With 0 bases clipped from V and 6 bases from J, the junction kept 3 bases outside the gene matches. The CDR3 reads CASSLGGGVQPQHF. The CDR3 DNA follows: TGTGCCAGCAGCTTGGGAGGGGGCGTTCAGCCCCAGCATTTT.

CDR3 in DNA: TGTGCCAGCAGTGAATCGGGAGTCTCCGGAAACACCATATATTTT. This translates into CASSESGVSGNTIYF. The rearrangement uses TRBV6-1 and TRBJ1-3; D gene unclear. The CDR3 covers 15 residues. V was shortened by 2 bases and J by 4 bases, with 12 bases between the two germline ends. CDR1 and CDR2 (germline): MNHNS, SASEGT.

This chain uses TRBV27 with TRBJ1-5; a possible D gene is TRBD1 (5 bases). The germline gives CDR1 MNHEY, CDR2 SMNVEV (reference sequence). V shed 6 bases and J shed 1 base, with 25 bases lying between them. The CDR3 contains 19 residues. The CDR3: CASSNARGGMYRSNQPQHF. As DNA, the CDR3 is TGTGCCAGCAGCAATGCCCGGGGGGGGATGTACAGGAGCAATCAGCCCCAGCATTTT.

The genes are TRBV28 and TRBJ1-5; weak D call: TRBD1 (5 bases). Trimming took off 3 bases at V and 5 bases at J, with 8 bases between the two ends. Germline CDR1 and CDR2: MDHEN and SYDVKM. The CDR3 is 13 residues long. In DNA, the CDR3 is TGTGCCAGCAGTTTTCGGGGCGATCAGCCCCAGCATTTT. Protein sequence: CASSFRGDQPQHF.

The V call is TRBV9, the J call TRBJ2-3; 12 bases agree with TRBD2. Germline CDR1 and CDR2: SGDLS and YYNGEE. There are 16 residues in the CDR3. J lost 1 base, V lost 4 bases, and 4 bases had no gene match. The CDR3 DNA reads TGTGCCAGCAGCCCCCGGACTAGCGGGGGCACAGATACGCAGTATTTT. This encodes CASSPRTSGGTDTQYF. The complete variable domain, with remaining parts taken from reference TRBV9 and TRBJ2-3, reads DSGVTQTPKHLITATGQRVTLRCSPRSGDLSVYWYQQSLDQGLQFLIQYYNGEERAKGNILERFSAQQFPDLHSELNLSSLELGDSALYFCASSPRTSGGTDTQYFGPGTRLTVL.

The rearrangement links TRBV29-1 to TRBJ1-1; 10 bases align to TRBD1. This CDR3 region has 14 residues. CDR1 is SQVTM, CDR2 ANQGSEA, per germline. V dropped 1 base and J dropped 5; count of bases not matched to a gene: 4. CDR3 coding DNA: TGCAGCGTTGAAGGCGGGACAGGGGTTACTGAAGCTTTCTTT. The encoded protein is CSVEGGTGVTEAFF.